This T cell receptor (beta chain) was recorded in a study of control samples from healthy donors and cancer patients. After removal of 2 bases from V and 1 base from J, the junction contained 4 bases not matched to a gene. This CDR3 has 15 amino acids. Germline V gene lookup returns CDR1 SGHNT and CDR2 YYREEE (reference sequence). The method was immunoSEQ multiplex PCR; TCRdb's version includes in-frame clones alone and lacks a portion of them. The profile shows around 200,000 clones, 90% to 95% of them singletons. This sequence originates from a man between 18 and 29 years old in good health. J is TRBJ2-5 and V is TRBV5-4, with 8 bases that match TRBD2. Sequenced input: blood. The CDR3 DNA follows: TGTGCCAGCAGCTTTACCGGGGGGGCCCAAGAGACCCAGTACTTC. Translation: CASSFTGGAQETQYF.